This T cell receptor beta chain emerged from a study of T cell responses to AZD1222 COVID-19 vaccine. At the level of the study: Researchers grouped second doses given at about 4 or about 12 weeks into one pool. Study observations and caveats: Possibly, clonal diversity was underestimated; donors were largely white British and included more females.

Turning to this clone: Its target is unknown.

CDR3 length: 12 amino acids. V was trimmed by 8 bases and J by 2 bases, leaving 13 bases between them. From germline, CDR1 is GTSNPN and CDR2 SVGIG (reference sequence). The protocol was immunoSEQ multiplex PCR, while the TCRdb copy is restricted to in-frame clones and leaves out a portion. Here the sample spans 150,000 or so clones, roughly nine tenths being singletons. The clonotype was recovered from an adult in good health. The rearrangement joins TRBV30 to TRBJ2-7; tentatively, D is TRBD1 (6 bases). This specimen was peripheral blood, taken on day 0 of AZD1222 vaccination. The CDR3 region is CAVSRGPYEQYF. DNA for the CDR3: TGTGCCGTATCCAGGGGACCCTACGAGCAGTACTTC.